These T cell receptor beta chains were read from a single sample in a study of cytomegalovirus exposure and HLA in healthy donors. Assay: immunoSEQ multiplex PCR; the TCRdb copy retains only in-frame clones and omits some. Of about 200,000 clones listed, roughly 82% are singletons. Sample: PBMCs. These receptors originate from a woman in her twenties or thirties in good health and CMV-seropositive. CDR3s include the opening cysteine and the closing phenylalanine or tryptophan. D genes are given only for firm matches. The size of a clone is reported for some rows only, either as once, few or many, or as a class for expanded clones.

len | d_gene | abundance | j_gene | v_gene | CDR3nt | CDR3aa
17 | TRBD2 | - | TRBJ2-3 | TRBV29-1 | TGCAGCGTTGAACCCCCCCCGGGGCGGGAGGGTCCAGATACGCAGTATTTT | CSVEPPPGREGPDTQYF
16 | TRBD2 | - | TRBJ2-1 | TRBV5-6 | TGTGCCAGCAGCTTTTTGTCCGGGACTACATCAATGAAGCAGTTCTTC | CASSFLSGTTSMKQFF
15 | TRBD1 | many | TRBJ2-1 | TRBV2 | TGTGCCAGCAAACAGGCAGGGGGCGCGTACAATGAGCAGTTCTTC | CASKQAGGAYNEQFF
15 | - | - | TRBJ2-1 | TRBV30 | TGTGCCTGGAGCGAAGGGGTAGCGGAGGACAATGAGCAGTTCTTC | CAWSEGVAEDNEQFF
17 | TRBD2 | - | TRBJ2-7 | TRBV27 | TGTGCCAGCAGTTTAAATTTCCTAGCGGGAGGGCCCTACGAGCAGTACTTC | CASSLNFLAGGPYEQYF
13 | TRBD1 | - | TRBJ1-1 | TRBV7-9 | TGTGCCAGCGGCGGGACAGGGAACACTGAAGCTTTCTTT | CASGGTGNTEAFF
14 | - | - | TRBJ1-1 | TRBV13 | TGTGCCAGCAGCGGGCGGGATTTTAGTTCTGAAGCTTTCTTT | CASSGRDFSSEAFF
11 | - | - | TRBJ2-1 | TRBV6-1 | TGTGCCACTGACCAGGTACATGAGCAGTTCTTC | CATDQVHEQFF
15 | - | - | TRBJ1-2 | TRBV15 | TGTGCCACCAGCAGAGAAAGGGGTCAGGACTATGGCTACACCTTC | CATSRERGQDYGYTF
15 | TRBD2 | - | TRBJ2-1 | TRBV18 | TGTGCCAGCTCACCACCGGGACTAGCGCAATATGAGCAGTTCTTC | CASSPPGLAQYEQFF
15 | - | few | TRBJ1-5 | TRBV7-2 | TGTGCCAGCAGCTTAGTTGTCGGGGGTAGTCAGCCCCAGCATTTT | CASSLVVGGSQPQHF
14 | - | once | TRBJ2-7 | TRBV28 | TGTGCCAGCAGTTCTCAGGTTCCCTCCTACGAGCAGTACTTC | CASSSQVPSYEQYF
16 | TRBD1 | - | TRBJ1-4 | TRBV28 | TGTGCCAGCAGTTTCCCTGGACAGGGCGGTAATGAAAAACTGTTTTTT | CASSFPGQGGNEKLFF
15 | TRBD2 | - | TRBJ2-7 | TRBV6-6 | TGTGCCACCCTTGTCCCTAGCGGGAGAATCTACGAGCAGTACTTC | CATLVPSGRIYEQYF
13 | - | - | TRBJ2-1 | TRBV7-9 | TGTGCCAGCAGCTTAGGCGGGGTCAATGAGCAGTTCTTC | CASSLGGVNEQFF
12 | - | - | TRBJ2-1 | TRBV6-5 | TGTGCCAGCAGGGGAGGCCTAGGTGAGCAGTTCTTC | CASRGGLGEQFF
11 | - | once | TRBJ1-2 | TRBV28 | TGTGCCAGCGGCGGAACCTATGGCTACACCTTC | CASGGTYGYTF
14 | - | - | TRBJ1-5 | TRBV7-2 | TGTGCCAGCAGCTCAGGGTCTAGCAATCAGCCCCAGCATTTT | CASSSGSSNQPQHF
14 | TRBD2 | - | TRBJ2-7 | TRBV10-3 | TGTGCCATCAGCTCGGGACTAGACCTCTACGAGCAGTACTTC | CAISSGLDLYEQYF
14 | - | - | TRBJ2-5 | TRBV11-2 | TGTGCCAGCAGTAACAGGGTTCTGGAAGAGACCCAGTACTTC | CASSNRVLEETQYF
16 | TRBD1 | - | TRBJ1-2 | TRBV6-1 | TGTGCCAGCAGTGCCAGAGGACAGGGGCGGAACTATGGCTACACCTTC | CASSARGQGRNYGYTF
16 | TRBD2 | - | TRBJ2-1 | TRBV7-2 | TGTGCCAGCAGCTTAGTAGCGGGGAGCTCCTACAATGAGCAGTTCTTC | CASSLVAGSSYNEQFF
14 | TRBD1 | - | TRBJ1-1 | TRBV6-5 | TGTGCCAGCAGTAAAACAGGGGTGAACACTGAAGCTTTCTTT | CASSKTGVNTEAFF
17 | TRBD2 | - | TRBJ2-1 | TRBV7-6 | TGTGCCAGCAGCTCCCAAGCGGGAAAAATGGGGTACAATGAGCAGTTCTTC | CASSSQAGKMGYNEQFF
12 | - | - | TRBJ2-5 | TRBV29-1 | TGCAGCGTTGGAGGGTACCAAGAGACCCAGTACTTC | CSVGGYQETQYF
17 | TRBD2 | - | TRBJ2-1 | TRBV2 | TGTGCCAGCACTGGGGCGGCTAGCGGGGCGGATTACAATGAGCAGTTCTTC | CASTGAASGADYNEQFF
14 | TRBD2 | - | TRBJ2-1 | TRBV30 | TGTGCCTGGAGTGGCGGGAGCTCTTACAATGAGCAGTTCTTC | CAWSGGSSYNEQFF
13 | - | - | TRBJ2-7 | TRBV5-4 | TGTGCCAGCAGCTTAGACAGTGCCTACGAGCAGTACTTC | CASSLDSAYEQYF
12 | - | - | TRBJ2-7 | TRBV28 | TGTGCCAGCAGTTTATCCGGCTACGAGCAGTACTTC | CASSLSGYEQYF
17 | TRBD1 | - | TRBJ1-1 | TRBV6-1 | TGTGCCAGCAGTGAACCGCGGACAGGGGGAGGGGGCACTGAAGCTTTCTTT | CASSEPRTGGGGTEAFF
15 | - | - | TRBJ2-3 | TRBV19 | TGTGCCAGTAGTAGCGGGACCCTTAGCACAGATACGCAGTATTTT | CASSSGTLSTDTQYF
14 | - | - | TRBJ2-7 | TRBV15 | TGTGCCACCAGCGACCTTCGGACTTACGGTGAGCAGTACTTC | CATSDLRTYGEQYF
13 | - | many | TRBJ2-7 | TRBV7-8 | TGTGCCAGCAGCTTAAGGACTTCCTACGAGCAGTACTTC | CASSLRTSYEQYF
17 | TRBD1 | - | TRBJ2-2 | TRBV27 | TGTGCCAGCAGTTTACTTTGGACAGGGAGTTTAACCGGGGAGCTGTTTTTT | CASSLLWTGSLTGELFF
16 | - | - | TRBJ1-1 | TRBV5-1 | TGCGCCAGCAGCTTTGTGCTTGGCTCCATGAACACTGAAGCTTTCTTT | CASSFVLGSMNTEAFF
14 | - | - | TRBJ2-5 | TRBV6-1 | TGTGCCAGCACTCTACAAGCGTACCAAGAGACCCAGTACTTC | CASTLQAYQETQYF
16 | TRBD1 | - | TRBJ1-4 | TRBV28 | TGTGCCAGCAGTTTAGCCGGACAGGGGTATAATGAAAAACTGTTTTTT | CASSLAGQGYNEKLFF
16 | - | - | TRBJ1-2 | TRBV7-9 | TGTGCCAGCAGCTTAGGCCCAACAGATTTTAACTATGGCTACACCTTC | CASSLGPTDFNYGYTF
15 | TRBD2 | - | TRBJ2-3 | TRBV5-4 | TGTGCCAGCAGCTTTCGAGGGAGGGAGTCAGATACGCAGTATTTT | CASSFRGRESDTQYF
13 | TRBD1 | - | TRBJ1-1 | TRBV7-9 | TGTGCCAGCCAGGGGGAGATGAACACTGAAGCTTTCTTT | CASQGEMNTEAFF
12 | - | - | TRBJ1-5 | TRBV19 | TGTGCCAGTAGTATCCCTCCGGAGCCCCAGCATTTT | CASSIPPEPQHF
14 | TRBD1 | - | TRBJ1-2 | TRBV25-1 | TGTGCCAGCAGTGTGACAGGGGCTAACTATGGCTACACCTTC | CASSVTGANYGYTF
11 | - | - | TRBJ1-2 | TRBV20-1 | TGCAGTGCTAGAGACGGGAATGGCTACACCTTC | CSARDGNGYTF
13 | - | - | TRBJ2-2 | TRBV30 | TGTGCCTGGAGTGTGTACACCACCGGGGAGCTGTTTTTT | CAWSVYTTGELFF
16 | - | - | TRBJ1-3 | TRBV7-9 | TGTGCCAGCAGCGGATCACCAGGGGAACCTGGAAACACCATATATTTT | CASSGSPGEPGNTIYF
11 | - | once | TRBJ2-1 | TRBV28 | TGTGCCAGCAGTTTGTCCGGTGGGCAGTTCTTC | CASSLSGGQFF
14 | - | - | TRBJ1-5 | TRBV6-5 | TGTGCCAGCAGTCGACAGTCGTACTATCAGCCCCAGCATTTT | CASSRQSYYQPQHF
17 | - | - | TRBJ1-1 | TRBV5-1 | TGCGCCAGCAGCTTTGGACAGACCGTAACCCCCAACACTGAAGCTTTCTTT | CASSFGQTVTPNTEAFF
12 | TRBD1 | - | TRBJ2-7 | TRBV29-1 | TGCAGCGTTGAGGTGACAGGGGACGAGCAGTACTTC | CSVEVTGDEQYF
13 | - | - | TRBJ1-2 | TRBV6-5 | TGTGCCAGCAGTCGACAGAATAACTATGGCTACACCTTC | CASSRQNNYGYTF